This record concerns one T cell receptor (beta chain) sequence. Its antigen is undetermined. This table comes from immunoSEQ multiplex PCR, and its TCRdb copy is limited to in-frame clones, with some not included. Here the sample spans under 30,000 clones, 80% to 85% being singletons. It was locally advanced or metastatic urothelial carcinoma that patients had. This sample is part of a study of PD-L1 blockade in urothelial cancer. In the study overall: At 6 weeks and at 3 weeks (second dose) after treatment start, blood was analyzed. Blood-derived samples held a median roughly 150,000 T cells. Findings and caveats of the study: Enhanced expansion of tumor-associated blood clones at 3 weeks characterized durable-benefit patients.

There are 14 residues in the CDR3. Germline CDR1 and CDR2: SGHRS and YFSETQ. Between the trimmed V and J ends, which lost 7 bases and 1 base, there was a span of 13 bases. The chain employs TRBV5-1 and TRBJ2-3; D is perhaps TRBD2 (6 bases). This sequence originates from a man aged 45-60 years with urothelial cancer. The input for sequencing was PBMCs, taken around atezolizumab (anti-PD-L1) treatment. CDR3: CASGTGLGTDTQYF. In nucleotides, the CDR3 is TGCGCCAGCGGCACGGGACTTGGCACAGATACGCAGTATTTT.